This is a list of T cell receptor beta chains from one sample in a study of T cells in Graves' hyperthyroidism and ophthalmopathy. TCRdb re-called the multiplex PCR reads through MiXCR, storing one row per CDR3 protein. The sample lists approximately 300,000 distinct CDR3 sequences, roughly 19% seen once, with less than 45% in the top ten. Sequenced sample: blood. These receptors were obtained from a man in his forties or fifties with Graves' ophthalmopathy. CDR3s include the opening cysteine and the closing phenylalanine or tryptophan. A D gene is named only where the DNA matches it firmly. Some rows have no size entry. The others give once, few or many, or a class for an expanded clone.

DNA,CDR3,size,V,J,D
TGTGCCAGCAGCCCCCGGGAGGGACTAGCCGGCTCCGAGCAGTACTTC,CASSPREGLAGSEQYF,-,TRBV9,TRBJ2-7,TRBD2
TGCAGTGCTACTCCTGAGGGGGAGACCCAGTACTTC,CSATPEGETQYF,many,TRBV20-1,TRBJ2-5,-
TGTGCCAGCAGCCCACTCGGACAGGGCAGCCAGCCCCAGCATTTT,CASSPLGQGSQPQHF,few,TRBV7-9,TRBJ1-5,TRBD1
TGTGCCTGGAGCGCCCCGGTATCCTACGAGCAGTACTTC,CAWSAPVSYEQYF,-,TRBV30,TRBJ2-7,-
TGTGCCAGCAGGTTCACGGGACACAGCACAGATACGCAGTATTTT,CASRFTGHSTDTQYF,many,TRBV2,TRBJ2-3,-
TGTGCCAGCAGCCTCGATTTGGAATCACCCCTCCACTTT,CASSLDLESPLHF,-,TRBV6-2/TRBV6-3,TRBJ1-6,-
TGTGCCTGTGAGTCACACCAAAATTCACCCCTCCACTTT,CACESHQNSPLHF,many,TRBV30,TRBJ1-6,-
TGTGCCTGGACTAGCGGGAGGTCCGACCTCGCGAACACCGGGGAGCTGTTTTTT,CAWTSGRSDLANTGELFF,many,TRBV30,TRBJ2-2,TRBD2
TGTGCCAGCAGTCTCGCCAGTGAGCAGTTCTTC,CASSLASEQFF,-,TRBV28,TRBJ2-1,-
TGTGCCAGCAGCCCTCCGGGGAGGGGAAGCAATCAGCCCCAGCATTTT,CASSPPGRGSNQPQHF,-,TRBV28,TRBJ1-5,-
TGTGCCAGCAGACCCCTCGAGCTAGCGGATCTTAGCTCCTACAATGAGCAGTTCTTC,CASRPLELADLSSYNEQFF,many,TRBV7-9,TRBJ2-1,TRBD2
TGTGCCAGCAGCTACCTGAGGGGTACAGATACGCAGTATTTT,CASSYLRGTDTQYF,-,TRBV6-2/TRBV6-3,TRBJ2-3,-
TGTGCCAGCAGCCCCAACAGCGGGAGATTGTCAGATACGCAGTATTTT,CASSPNSGRLSDTQYF,-,TRBV9,TRBJ2-3,TRBD2
TGCAGTGCTAGAGATGGCTACGAGCAGTACTTC,CSARDGYEQYF,many,TRBV20-1,TRBJ2-7,-
TGTGCCAGTAGTCGACTGACTAGCGGGACTGCCAAAAACATTCAGTACTTC,CASSRLTSGTAKNIQYF,-,TRBV19,TRBJ2-4,TRBD2